A single sample gave rise to the 10 T cell receptor beta chains below, sequenced in a study of blood T cell repertoires in COVID-19 (TCRdb year 2020). The method was the immunoSEQ multiplex PCR assay. Here the immuneACCESS table is served through TCRdb, limited to in-frame sequences with V and J called. Missing clones are a known gap in these copies; in checked studies unresolved V genes cover under half, and the rest lacks a known reason. The sample data list over 200,000 clones, and roughly nine tenths of these were observed just once. The ten largest clones represent less than 0.75% of the sample. Sequencing used peripheral blood. The receptor source for this set is a man aged 35-49 years with acute or convalescent COVID-19.

The chain is built from TRBV28 and TRBJ1-2; D is uncertain. This CDR3 is built from 12 residues. CDR1 is MDHEN and CDR2 is SYDVKM in the germline V gene. V was trimmed by 6 bases and J by 2 bases, leaving 7 bases between them. CDR3 coding DNA: TGTGCCAGCAGGAGGGAAAACTATGGCTACACCTTC. Translating it yields CASRRENYGYTF.

This clone was recorded only once. This chain connects TRBV2 to TRBJ2-3; 7 bases line up with TRBD2. Per the germline V gene, CDR1 is SNHLY and CDR2 is FYNNEI. The CDR3 is 14 residues long. Losses at the gene ends were 6 bases for V and 6 bases for J; bases not matched to a gene: 9. In DNA form, the CDR3 reads TGTGCCAGCAGCGGACTAGGCGGGCAGGATACGCAGTATTTT. It translates to CASSGLGGQDTQYF.

The chain recombines TRBV6-4 with TRBJ1-2, with TRBD1 matching 7 bases. The germline V gene has CDR1 MRHNA and CDR2 SNTAGT. This CDR3 region has 14 residues. Losses at the gene ends were 4 bases for V and 6 bases for J; bases not matched to a gene: 8. The CDR3 DNA follows: TGTGCCAGCAGTGCTGAAGGGGGCGCAAATGGCTACACCTTC. The encoded protein is CASSAEGGANGYTF.

This clone came up once. V gene TRBV30 combines with J gene TRBJ2-7; weak D call: TRBD1 (6 bases). CDR3 length: 14 amino acids. Germline V CDR1 and CDR2: GTSNPN, SVGIG (reference sequence). The V gene lost 4 bases and the J gene lost 3 bases, with 16 bases spanning the gap. DNA of the CDR3: TGTGCCTGGACTGGGCATGACAGGTACTACGAGCAGTACTTC. The encoded protein is CAWTGHDRYYEQYF. The variable domain in full, with the rest retrieved from reference TRBV30 and TRBJ2-7, is SQTIHQWPATLVQPVGSPLSLECTVEGTSNPNLYWYRQAAGRGLQLLFYSVGIGQISSEVPQNLSASRPQDRQFILSSKKLLLSDSGFYLCAWTGHDRYYEQYFGPGTRLTVT.

The V call is TRBV28, the J call TRBJ2-7; TRBD1 is a possible D gene (6 bases). The CDR3 covers 16 residues. Germline V gene data show CDR1 as MDHEN and CDR2 as SYDVKM. V gave up 7 bases and J gave up 7 bases, with 26 bases separating them. CDR3 in amino acids: CASTIGGLLRVGEQYF. Written as DNA, the CDR3 is TGTGCCAGCACCATTGGGGGCCTCCTTCGAGTGGGGGAGCAGTACTTC.

The chain is built from TRBV19 and TRBJ1-6; D gene uncertain. Germline CDR1 LNHDA, CDR2 SQIVND (reference sequence). The CDR3 sequence is 17 residues long. Trimming removed 0 bases at V and 8 bases at J, with 17 bases between. CDR3 protein: CASSIDRSVEVDSPLHF. DNA for the CDR3: TGTGCCAGTAGTATAGATCGATCGGTTGAGGTGGATTCACCCCTCCACTTT.

This chain joins TRBV9 and TRBJ2-7; 7 bases fit TRBD2. There are 16 residues in the CDR3. Losses at the gene ends were 3 bases for V and 4 bases for J; bases not matched to a gene: 13. Per germline, CDR1 SGDLS and CDR2 YYNGEE. The CDR3 sequence is CASSALGQGGIYEQYF. The CDR3 nucleotides are TGTGCCAGCAGCGCCCTGGGGCAGGGAGGGATTTACGAGCAGTACTTC.

This chain links TRBV11-2 with TRBJ1-1; D gene unclear. Deletions cut 5 bases from V and 0 bases from J, with 7 bases between. Germline V gives CDR1 SGHAT, CDR2 FQNNGV. CDR3 size: 13 residues. CDR3 region: CASSQVLNTEAFF. The CDR3 DNA is TGTGCCAGCAGCCAGGTGCTGAACACTGAAGCTTTCTTT. The full variable domain, rest sourced from reference TRBV11-2 and TRBJ1-1, is EAGVAQSPRYKIIEKRQSVAFWCNPISGHATLYWYQQILGQGPKLLIQFQNNGVVDDSQLPKDRFSAERLKGVDSTLKIQPAKLEDSAVYLCASSQVLNTEAFFGQGTRLTVV.

This chain joins TRBV6-6 and TRBJ2-5, with a tentative D call TRBD1 (6 bases). The CDR3 is 15 amino acids. With 6 bases removed from V and 2 bases from J, the gap between germline ends came to 16 bases. Looked up from germline, CDR1 is MNHNY and CDR2 is SVGAGI (reference sequence). CDR3 loop: CASRRVQGPQETQYF. The CDR3 bases are TGTGCCAGCAGGCGGGTACAGGGACCTCAAGAGACCCAGTACTTC.

The chain links TRBV20-1 to TRBJ2-1, with a possible D match to TRBD1 (5 bases). The CDR3 spans 13 residues. In germline, CDR1 is DFQATT, CDR2 SNEGSKA (reference sequence). V lost 3 bases to trimming and J lost 1 base, with 7 bases between them. The CDR3 DNA sequence: TGCAGTGCTAGTCGACAGTCCTACAATGAGCAGTTCTTC. As protein: CSASRQSYNEQFF.